The 25 T cell receptor beta chains listed next were all sequenced from one sample in a study of control samples from healthy donors and cancer patients. Generated by immunoSEQ multiplex PCR, the TCRdb table keeps only in-frame clones and is missing some. This table holds roughly 370,000 clones, 80% to 95% found once. The source material was PBMCs. These receptors originate from a man aged 35-49 years with head and neck cancer.

This chain links TRBV28 with TRBJ2-1; TRBD1 aligns across 10 bases. The trim removed 0 bases at V and 2 bases at J, leaving 4 bases unmatched. Germline assignment: CDR1 MDHEN and CDR2 SYDVKM. The CDR3 totals 17 residues. CDR3 loop: CASSLWPDRGPYNEQFF. CDR3 nucleotides: TGTGCCAGCAGTTTATGGCCCGACAGGGGGCCCTACAATGAGCAGTTCTTC.

The rearrangement uses TRBV27 and TRBJ2-4; possible D gene TRBD2, 7 bases. The CDR3 is 17 residues long. Trimming shortened V by 3 bases and J by 0 bases, and 15 bases separated the two germline ends. The germline V gene has CDR1 MNHEY and CDR2 SMNVEV (reference sequence). CDR3 DNA: TGTGCCAGCAGTTTGGGGGGGCACCACCTAGCCAAAAACATTCAGTACTTC. This sequence encodes CASSLGGHHLAKNIQYF.

V gene TRBV18 combines with J gene TRBJ2-7; maybe TRBD1 (6 bases). From germline, CDR1 is KGHSH and CDR2 LQKENI. The CDR3 runs 16 residues. V lost 2 bases and J 3 bases, leaving 17 bases between the germline ends. The CDR3 nucleotides are TGTGCCAGCTCACCAGGGGGCCTGGTCAGAAACTACGAGCAGTACTTC. This gives the protein CASSPGGLVRNYEQYF.

This sequence joins TRBV5-1 and TRBJ1-4; TRBD1 matches at 8 bases. After removal of 5 bases from V and 10 bases from J, the junction contained 13 bases not matched to a gene. CDR3 length: 15 residues. Germline CDR1 reads SGHRS; CDR2 reads YFSETQ. This CDR3 is CASSLGGQDSGKLFF. The DNA for the CDR3 is TGCGCCAGCAGTCTTGGGGGACAGGATTCGGGAAAACTGTTTTTT.

This chain joins TRBV27 and TRBJ2-7, with 8 bases lining up with TRBD1. CDR3 length: 16 amino acids. Germline CDR1 MNHEY, CDR2 SMNVEV (reference sequence). The J segment lost 6 bases and the V segment lost 5 bases, leaving 15 bases of the junction unmatched. The CDR3 reads CASSLDRGGLPGEQYF. The CDR3 DNA reads as TGTGCCAGCAGTCTCGACAGGGGAGGCCTTCCGGGCGAGCAGTACTTC.

Worth noting for this clone: The sample carries other DNA sequences with the same CDR3. Written as DNA, the CDR3 is TGTGCCAGCAGCGTCGGGACCGACACCTACGAGCAGTACTTC. Residues: CASSVGTDTYEQYF. The chain is built from TRBV9 and TRBJ2-7; the D gene could be TRBD1 or TRBD2 (5 bases each). V was trimmed by 2 bases and J by 2 bases, leaving 11 bases between them. The CDR3 contains 14 residues. Germline loops: CDR1 SGDLS, CDR2 YYNGEE. The full variable domain, rest sourced from reference TRBV9 and TRBJ2-7, is DSGVTQTPKHLITATGQRVTLRCSPRSGDLSVYWYQQSLDQGLQFLIQYYNGEERAKGNILERFSAQQFPDLHSELNLSSLELGDSALYFCASSVGTDTYEQYFGPGTRLTVT.

The rearrangement uses TRBV9 and TRBJ2-7; 7 bases are a match to TRBD2. The germline CDR1 and CDR2 sequences are SGDLS and YYNGEE. V lost 0 bases to trimming and J lost 2 bases; unmatched junction nucleotides: 5. The CDR3 extends over 15 amino acids. This CDR3 is CASSVEAGRAYEQYF. The CDR3 DNA reads as TGTGCCAGCAGCGTAGAAGCAGGGAGGGCCTACGAGCAGTACTTC.

The chain employs TRBV18 and TRBJ2-3; the match to TRBD2 covers 10 bases. Germline CDR1 is KGHSH and CDR2 is LQKENI. The CDR3 spans 16 residues. J gave up 1 base and V 3 bases, and 4 bases lay outside the gene matches. The CDR3 DNA is TGTGCCAGCTCACCGTTAGCGGGAGGACGCACAGATACGCAGTATTTT. Protein product: CASSPLAGGRTDTQYF.

The chain joins TRBV11-2 to TRBJ2-2; D might be TRBD2 (7 bases). V was clipped by 3 bases and J by 6 bases, with 11 bases between them. CDR1 is SGHAT, CDR2 FQNNGV, per germline. This CDR3 is 14 amino acids long. Here the CDR3 DNA reads TGTGCCAGCAGCTTGGGGGGGCCGGCCGGGGAGCTGTTTTTT. Translated: CASSLGGPAGELFF.

The J gene is TRBJ2-7, the V gene TRBV19, with TRBD1 matching over 10 bases. Losses at the gene ends were 8 bases for V and 4 bases for J; bases not matched to a gene: 8. Germline V gene lookup returns CDR1 LNHDA and CDR2 SQIVND (reference sequence). The CDR3 has 14 amino acids. The CDR3 reads CASQWGTGAYEQYF. For the CDR3, the DNA is TGTGCCAGTCAATGGGGGACAGGGGCTTACGAGCAGTACTTC.

The chain couples TRBV5-1 to TRBJ1-2; 9 bases match TRBD1. J was trimmed by 5 bases and V by 0 bases; bases with no gene match: 5. The CDR3 is 15 amino acids. Germline assignment: CDR1 SGHRS and CDR2 YFSETQ. The CDR3 protein is CASSLESQGAYGYTF. CDR3 in DNA: TGCGCCAGCAGCTTGGAATCACAGGGGGCTTATGGCTACACCTTC.

The chain has TRBV19 and TRBJ2-4; 12 bases are a match to TRBD2. Trimming took 8 bases from V and 2 from J; bases not matched to a gene: 4. The CDR3 sequence is 15 residues long. Germline CDR1 reads LNHDA; CDR2 reads SQIVND (reference sequence). The CDR3 DNA is TGTGCCAGTGGTACTAGCGGGGGGTCCAAAAACATTCAGTACTTC. This encodes CASGTSGGSKNIQYF. Full variable domain (missing parts from reference TRBV19 and TRBJ2-4): DGGITQSPKYLFRKEGQNVTLSCEQNLNHDAMYWYRQDPGQGLRLIYYSQIVNDFQKGDIAEGYSVSREKKESFPLTVTSAQKNPTAFYLCASGTSGGSKNIQYFGAGTRLSVL.

This clone was observed once. The chain couples TRBV5-1 to TRBJ2-7; TRBD1 might be the D (7 bases). Germline lookup yields CDR1 SGHRS and CDR2 YFSETQ. This CDR3 comprises 15 residues. V was shortened by 3 bases and J by 3 bases, with 16 bases between the two germline ends. The chain's CDR3 is CASSSPDRRDYEQYF. The CDR3 nucleotides read TGCGCCAGCAGCTCTCCGGACAGGAGGGACTACGAGCAGTACTTC. Filled out from reference TRBV5-1 and TRBJ2-7, the complete variable domain reads KAGVTQTPRYLIKTRGQQVTLSCSPISGHRSVSWYQQTPGQGLQFLFEYFSETQRNKGNFPGRFSGRQFSNSRSEMNVSTLELGDSALYLCASSSPDRRDYEQYFGPGTRLTVT.

DNA for the CDR3: TGCGCCAGCAGTGAACAGGGGGCAGATACGCAGTATTTT. This encodes CASSEQGADTQYF. The rearrangement joins TRBV10-2 to TRBJ2-3; 8 bases agree with TRBD1. The CDR3 has 13 residues. J was trimmed by 4 bases and V by 3 bases; bases with no gene match: 0. CDR1 and CDR2 from the germline V gene are WSHSY and SAAADI.

This chain uses TRBV25-1 with TRBJ1-2, with D possibly TRBD1 on 5 matching bases. The germline gives CDR1 MGHDK, CDR2 SYGVNS. There are 13 residues in the CDR3. The germline V and J ends were trimmed by 2 bases and 4 bases, with 8 bases remaining between them. The chain's CDR3 is CASSERQTYGYTF. In DNA, the CDR3 is TGTGCCAGCAGTGAAAGACAGACCTATGGCTACACCTTC.

This rearrangement joins TRBV7-3 to TRBJ2-6, with D possibly matching TRBD1 (6 bases). With 2 bases removed from V and 1 base from J, the gap between germline ends came to 18 bases. CDR3 length: 19 residues. The V gene's germline CDR1 is SGHTA and CDR2 FQGTGA. The CDR3 region has the DNA TGTGCCAGCAGCTTATCCCCGACAGGAACGAATTCTGGGGCCAACGTCCTGACTTTC. Protein sequence: CASSLSPTGTNSGANVLTF.

The chain has TRBV6-5 and TRBJ2-1; perhaps TRBD1 as D (6 bases). This CDR3 spans 13 amino acids. The ends were cut back, 0 bases at V and 9 bases at J, with 9 bases in the middle. Germline assignment: CDR1 MNHEY and CDR2 SVGAGI. The CDR3 sequence: CASSYSGGSEQFF. The CDR3 DNA reads TGTGCCAGCAGTTACTCAGGGGGTAGTGAGCAGTTCTTC.

The rearrangement uses TRBV28 and TRBJ2-7; D may be TRBD1 or TRBD2 (5 bases each). The length of the CDR3 is 12 residues. Germline V gene sequence: CDR1 MDHEN, CDR2 SYDVKM. V gave up 2 bases and J gave up 6 bases, with 8 bases separating them. This CDR3 is CASSLIGGEQYF. The CDR3 nucleotides read TGTGCCAGCAGTTTAATTGGGGGCGAGCAGTACTTC.

The chain is built from TRBV29-1 and TRBJ1-2; unclear D gene. The CDR3 consists of 13 residues. Germline CDR1 and CDR2: SQVTM and ANQGSEA. V gave up 4 bases and J gave up 6 bases, with 15 bases separating them. The CDR3 sequence: CSVGTDLAHGYTF. DNA for the CDR3: TGCAGCGTTGGGACCGACCTGGCCCATGGCTACACCTTC.

The rearrangement uses TRBV30 and TRBJ2-5; TRBD2 matches at 14 bases. Germline V gene sequence: CDR1 GTSNPN, CDR2 SVGIG (reference sequence). The CDR3 sequence is 16 residues long. V dropped 2 bases and J dropped 5; count of bases not matched to a gene: 7. DNA of the CDR3: TGTGCCTGGAGTCCCCCGGGACTAGCGGGGGTGGAGACCCAGTACTTC. The encoded protein is CAWSPPGLAGVETQYF.

This chain links TRBV5-1 with TRBJ2-5, with a possible D match to TRBD2 (5 bases). Trimming removed 4 bases from V and 1 base from J, with 17 bases in between. The CDR3 sequence is 16 residues long. Germline values: CDR1 SGHRS, CDR2 YFSETQ. CDR3 sequence reads: CASSGSGVGFQETQYF. The CDR3 bases are TGCGCCAGCAGCGGCTCCGGGGTGGGCTTCCAAGAGACCCAGTACTTC. The variable domain in full, with the rest retrieved from reference TRBV5-1 and TRBJ2-5, is KAGVTQTPRYLIKTRGQQVTLSCSPISGHRSVSWYQQTPGQGLQFLFEYFSETQRNKGNFPGRFSGRQFSNSRSEMNVSTLELGDSALYLCASSGSGVGFQETQYFGPGTRLLVL.

The chain has TRBV3-1 (or the pseudogene TRBV3-2) and TRBJ1-2; D unresolved. V lost 3 bases to trimming and J lost 6 bases, with 8 bases between them. Germline-derived CDR1 and CDR2 are LGHDT and YNNKEL (reference sequence). The CDR3 is 12 amino acids. In nucleotides, the CDR3 is TGTGCCAGCAGCCAGCCTCCTGATGGCTACACCTTC. Amino acids: CASSQPPDGYTF.

The chain carries TRBV19 and TRBJ2-7; D not certain. Trimming pared 3 bases from V and 1 base from J, leaving 7 bases between. The CDR3 spans 13 residues. Germline lookup yields CDR1 LNHDA and CDR2 SQIVND (reference sequence). CDR3 amino acids: CASSISSSYEQYF. DNA of the CDR3: TGTGCCAGTAGTATTTCATCTTCCTACGAGCAGTACTTC. The variable domain in full, completed from reference TRBV19 and TRBJ2-7, reads DGGITQSPKYLFRKEGQNVTLSCEQNLNHDAMYWYRQDPGQGLRLIYYSQIVNDFQKGDIAEGYSVSREKKESFPLTVTSAQKNPTAFYLCASSISSSYEQYFGPGTRLTVT.

The CDR3 DNA reads TGTGCCAGCAGCCACGGGACCCAGCAGCCCCAGCATTTT. It codes for CASSHGTQQPQHF. The chain carries TRBV3-1 (or the pseudogene TRBV3-2) and TRBJ1-5; D is possibly TRBD1 (5 bases). The CDR3 is 13 amino acids. The germline CDR1 and CDR2 sequences are LGHDT and YNNKEL (reference sequence). Trimming left V 3 bases short and J 7 bases short, with 10 bases between.

The chain is built from TRBV11-2 and TRBJ2-1; possible D gene TRBD1, 6 bases. Germline CDR1 reads SGHAT; CDR2 reads FQNNGV. The CDR3 covers 13 residues. The V end was cut by 5 bases, the J end by 6 bases, with 11 bases between. The CDR3 nucleotides are TGTGCCAGCAGCCAGGACAGAGGCAATGAGCAGTTCTTC. Translated: CASSQDRGNEQFF.